Listed below are T cell receptor beta chains from one sample, sequenced in a study of PD-L1 blockade in urothelial cancer. The repertoire was sequenced with immunoSEQ multiplex PCR; TCRdb's copy has only in-frame clones and lacks some. The sample lists about 45,000 clones; 88% were seen once. Sample: PBMCs, taken around atezolizumab (anti-PD-L1) treatment. The receptor set was obtained from a woman in her fifties or sixties with urothelial cancer. Both conserved end residues are part of each CDR3. A D gene is named only where the DNA matches it firmly.

NA	TRBJ2-5	TRBV5-1	CASSPSAQFAVETQYF
NA	TRBJ1-4	TRBV6-5	CASSYSGAGEEKLFF
NA	TRBJ2-5	TRBV19	CASSLTAPLETQYF
TRBD1	TRBJ2-7	TRBV14	CASSPGQGPYEQYF
NA	TRBJ1-2	TRBV19	CASRLRGGYTF
NA	TRBJ2-7	TRBV2	CASNKGNEQYF
NA	TRBJ2-7	TRBV18	CASSPRTTGSYEQYF
NA	TRBJ1-1	TRBV4-1	CASSQVSAAGGTEAFF
TRBD2	TRBJ2-1	TRBV7-9	CASSSSTSGSSSNEQFF
TRBD2	TRBJ2-5	TRBV19	CARWTSGGAGQLETQYF
NA	TRBJ2-7	TRBV27	CASSPTWVGGGHEQYF
NA	TRBJ2-3	TRBV28	CASSSTGTLTDTQYF
NA	TRBJ2-3	TRBV4-2	CASSQRSTDTQYF
NA	TRBJ2-6	TRBV7-9	CASNPGSGANVLTF
NA	TRBJ1-2	TRBV7-2	CASSFSKILANYGYTF
NA	TRBJ2-2	TRBV7-3	CASSLTAGELFF
TRBD2	TRBJ2-5	TRBV18	CASSPSTGGKGSETQYF
NA	TRBJ2-7	TRBV7-8	CASTGPGSSYEQYF
TRBD2	TRBJ2-1	TRBV28	CASSPGPRGDEQFF
TRBD1	TRBJ2-1	TRBV12-5	CASGRDRVSDEQFF
NA	TRBJ2-4	TRBV9	CASSGGSGVQAKNIQYF
TRBD2	TRBJ2-5	TRBV28	CASSGTSGRAFGETQYF
NA	TRBJ1-1	TRBV9	CASSPAWGGTEAFF
NA	TRBJ2-3	TRBV6-1	CASSPGVRRTDTQYF
TRBD2	TRBJ2-7	TRBV25-1	CASSVPGLVREQYF
NA	TRBJ1-2	TRBV5-1	CASSPGWPQNKRINYGYTF
TRBD2	TRBJ2-1	TRBV19	CASSIAEASGRGGEQFF
TRBD2	TRBJ2-3	TRBV13	CASSSSRAGGPDTQYF
NA	TRBJ2-7	TRBV5-1	CASSLVDRTYEQYF
NA	TRBJ2-5	TRBV9	CASSLGSQETQYF
NA	TRBJ1-2	TRBV19	CASSTSRAENGYTF
NA	TRBJ1-2	TRBV7-8	CASSLTGINYGYTF
NA	TRBJ1-1	TRBV28	CASSLGQFRAAFF
TRBD2	TRBJ2-1	TRBV10-3	CATGGSGGDNEQFF
NA	TRBJ1-5	TRBV9	CASSEGGASQPQHF
TRBD1	TRBJ1-2	TRBV10-1	CASSEFRDRGGYTF
NA	TRBJ1-5	TRBV28	CASGSGFSNQPQHF
TRBD1	TRBJ1-1	TRBV14	CASSTIQGLGTEAFF
NA	TRBJ1-5	TRBV7-8	CASSPEPGLVQPQHF
NA	TRBJ1-3	TRBV4-3	CASSQVSGGSGNTIYF
TRBD1	TRBJ2-7	TRBV10-1	CASSEGDRTYEQYF
TRBD1	TRBJ1-2	TRBV7-2	CASSFAGQGAPGYTF
TRBD2	TRBJ2-3	TRBV7-9	CASSLTSGRATDTQYF
TRBD1	TRBJ2-7	TRBV27	CASRRTGSEQYF
NA	TRBJ1-2	TRBV5-1	CASSTDSPGDGYTF
TRBD1	TRBJ1-2	TRBV5-6	CASSPAGRGRNGYTF
NA	TRBJ1-4	TRBV5-5	CASSLTRVNEKLFF
TRBD2	TRBJ2-1	TRBV11-3	CASSLDGTSVRGQFF
NA	TRBJ2-7	TRBV29-1	CSVGENYEQYF
NA	TRBJ1-6	TRBV7-7	CASSPVGGSPLHF
NA	TRBJ2-3	TRBV6-5	CASKASGTDTQYF
TRBD2	TRBJ2-2	TRBV7-6	CASSPGGAPGELFF